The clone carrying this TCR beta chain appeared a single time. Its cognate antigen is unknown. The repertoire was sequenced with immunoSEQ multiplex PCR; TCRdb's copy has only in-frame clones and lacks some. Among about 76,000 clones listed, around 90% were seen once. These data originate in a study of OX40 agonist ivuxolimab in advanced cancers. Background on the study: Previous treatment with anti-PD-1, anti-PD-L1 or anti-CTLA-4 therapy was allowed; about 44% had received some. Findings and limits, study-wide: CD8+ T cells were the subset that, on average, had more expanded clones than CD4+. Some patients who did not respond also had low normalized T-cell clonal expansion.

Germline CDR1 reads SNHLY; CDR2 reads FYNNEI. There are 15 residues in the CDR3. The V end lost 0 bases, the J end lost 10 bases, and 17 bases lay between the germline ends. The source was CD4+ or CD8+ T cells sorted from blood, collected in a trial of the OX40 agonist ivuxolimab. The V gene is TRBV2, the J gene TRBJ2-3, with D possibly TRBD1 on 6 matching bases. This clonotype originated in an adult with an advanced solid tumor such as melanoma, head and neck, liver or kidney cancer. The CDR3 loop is CASSEAGRGKGPQYF. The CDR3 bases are TGTGCCAGCAGTGAAGCAGGCAGGGGAAAGGGTCCGCAGTATTTT.